Presented here are 20 T cell receptor beta chains from one specimen sequenced in a study of brain T cells in children with intractable seizures (dated by TCRdb to about 2021). Library preparation employed the immunoSEQ multiplex PCR assay. The clones in this table, taken by TCRdb from immuneACCESS, are in-frame only. Not every clone is retained; where verified, under half of the shortfall comes from an unresolved V gene, and the cause of the rest is unknown. Within this sample are about 80,000 clones, with approximately 90% of them counted one time only. The top ten hold approximately 25% of the sample. What this sample's time point label stands for: resected brain tissue, or blood drawn just prior to surgery. The sample in question was peripheral blood, obtained at surgery. All receptors come from a girl aged 2-9 years with Rasmussen encephalitis and intractable seizures.

V usage is TRBV5-1 and J usage is TRBJ2-2; D is perhaps TRBD1 (6 bases). This CDR3 has 14 residues. Trimming cost V 0 bases and J 3 bases, with 6 bases left between them. Germline V gene lookup returns CDR1 SGHRS and CDR2 YFSETQ. Here the CDR3 reads CASSLGQDTGELFF. CDR3 nucleotide sequence: TGCGCCAGCAGCTTGGGACAGGACACCGGGGAGCTGTTTTTT. Supplemented by reference TRBV5-1 and TRBJ2-2, the full variable domain reads KAGVTQTPRYLIKTRGQQVTLSCSPISGHRSVSWYQQTPGQGLQFLFEYFSETQRNKGNFPGRFSGRQFSNSRSEMNVSTLELGDSALYLCASSLGQDTGELFFGEGSRLTVL.

The chain is built from TRBV20-1 and TRBJ2-7; 7 bases agree with TRBD2. The CDR3 is 11 amino acids. The V gene end was trimmed by 8 bases and the J gene end by 3 bases; junction bases not matched to a gene: 4. Germline assignment: CDR1 DFQATT and CDR2 SNEGSKA (reference sequence). In nucleotides, the CDR3 is TGCAGTACCCGCGGGGGCTACGAGCAGTACTTC. It translates to CSTRGGYEQYF.

This clone was counted once. The V call is TRBV18, the J call TRBJ1-6; TRBD1 matches at 7 bases. Germline lookup yields CDR1 KGHSH and CDR2 LQKENI. There are 14 residues in the CDR3. Trimming at V came to 8 bases and at J to 5 bases, leaving 6 bases not matched to a gene. In DNA, the CDR3 is TGTGCCAGCACAGCCGGGACAGATAATTCACCCCTCCACTTT. As protein: CASTAGTDNSPLHF.

The sample holds one count of this clone. The chain recombines TRBV27 with TRBJ1-1; 7 nucleotides align to TRBD1. The CDR3 covers 14 residues. The germline CDR1 and CDR2 sequences are MNHEY and SMNVEV (reference sequence). J was trimmed by 5 bases and V by 4 bases; bases with no gene match: 7. As DNA, the CDR3 is TGTGCCAGCAGTTCCCCCAGGGGGGGGACTGAAGCTTTCTTT. It codes for CASSSPRGGTEAFF.

The rearrangement links TRBV24-1 to TRBJ2-1; D remains ambiguous. Germline V lookup: CDR1 KGHDR, CDR2 SFDVKD. The CDR3 runs to 15 residues. Trimming took off 3 bases at V and 5 bases at J, with 13 bases between the two ends. CDR3 region: CATSDPTEPNNEQFF. Here the CDR3 DNA reads TGTGCCACCAGTGATCCGACGGAACCTAACAATGAGCAGTTCTTC.

The CDR3 DNA is TGTGCCAGTAGTGGTAGGAACACTGAAGCTTTCTTT. Protein product: CASSGRNTEAFF. V gene TRBV19 combines with J gene TRBJ1-1; D gene ambiguous. The CDR3 is 12 residues long. The V end lost 5 bases, the J end lost 1 base, and 5 bases lay between the germline ends. The V gene's germline CDR1 is LNHDA and CDR2 SQIVND (reference sequence).

The rearrangement links TRBV30 to TRBJ1-4, with D uncertain. Germline lookup yields CDR1 GTSNPN and CDR2 SVGIG (reference sequence). The CDR3 covers 13 residues. V lost 2 bases, J lost 0 bases, and 4 bases lay in between. In DNA form, the CDR3 reads TGTGCCTGGAGTATAGCAACTAATGAAAAACTGTTTTTT. Translated: CAWSIATNEKLFF.

The CDR3 spells CASSLRGGDHTGELFF. The CDR3 nucleotides read TGTGCCAGCAGCTTGCGGGGTGGCGATCACACCGGGGAGCTGTTTTTT. V gene TRBV5-4 combines with J gene TRBJ2-2; D may be TRBD2 (5 bases). This CDR3 is built from 16 residues. Germline CDR1 reads SGHNT; CDR2 reads YYREEE (reference sequence). The V gene lost 1 base and the J gene lost 3 bases, with 13 bases spanning the gap. The whole variable domain, remainder taken from reference TRBV5-4 and TRBJ2-2, is ETGVTQSPTHLIKTRGQQVTLRCSSQSGHNTVSWYQQALGQGPQFIFQYYREEENGRGNFPPRFSGLQFPNYSSELNVNALELDDSALYLCASSLRGGDHTGELFFGEGSRLTVL.

V gene TRBV4-1 combines with J gene TRBJ1-2; perhaps TRBD1 as D (6 bases). V was pared by 4 bases and J by 7 bases, with 19 bases between. The CDR3 is 15 amino acids. The V gene's germline CDR1 is MGHRA and CDR2 YSYEKL. The CDR3 region has the DNA TGCGCCAGCAGCCGAGACCAACAGGGAGGTCTTGGCTACACCTTC. Its translation: CASSRDQQGGLGYTF.

This chain uses TRBV6-5 with TRBJ2-4; tentatively, D is TRBD2 (5 bases). This CDR3 is 11 amino acids long. Germline CDR1 is MNHEY and CDR2 is SVGAGI. Trimming removed 8 bases from V and 7 bases from J, with 9 bases in between. The CDR3 DNA reads TGTGCCAGCCTCTCGGGGAACATTCAGTACTTC. Its protein product is CASLSGNIQYF.

The chain has TRBV19 and TRBJ1-1; D unclear. This CDR3 has 16 residues. Per the germline V gene, CDR1 is LNHDA and CDR2 is SQIVND (reference sequence). V gave up 7 bases and J gave up 5 bases, with 23 bases separating them. The CDR3: CASTLNRVRGETEAFF. CDR3 DNA sequence: TGTGCCAGTACCCTTAACCGGGTACGAGGAGAAACTGAAGCTTTCTTT.

The CDR3 DNA is TGTGCCAGCAGCTTTGGCTTAGCAGGAACGACTGGAAACACCATATATTTT. Encoded protein: CASSFGLAGTTGNTIYF. The V call is TRBV7-2, the J call TRBJ1-3, with D uncertain. CDR1 and CDR2 from the germline V gene are SGHTA and FQGNSA. Trimming took 3 bases from V and 2 from J, leaving 17 bases between them. CDR3 size: 17 residues.

As regards this clone: Other nucleotide sequences in the sample specify the same CDR3. The CDR3 nucleotides are TGTGCCAGCAGCCAAGATCGGGGGAGTTACAATGAGCAGTTCTTC. Its protein product is CASSQDRGSYNEQFF. The chain joins TRBV3-1 (or the pseudogene TRBV3-2) to TRBJ2-1; the D gene is possibly TRBD2 (6 bases). CDR1 and CDR2 from the germline V gene are LGHDT and YNNKEL (reference sequence). Trimming took off 0 bases at V and 4 bases at J, with 10 bases between the two ends. The CDR3 totals 15 residues.

The chain links TRBV27 to TRBJ1-2, with no clear D. This CDR3 is 16 amino acids long. V was trimmed by 6 bases and J by 0 bases, leaving 17 bases between them. Germline V lookup: CDR1 MNHEY, CDR2 SMNVEV (reference sequence). CDR3 sequence reads: CASSLIRPTANYGYTF. The CDR3 coding sequence is TGTGCCAGCAGCCTCATCCGTCCCACAGCTAACTATGGCTACACCTTC.

In its sample, this clone was seen once. The V call is TRBV2, the J call TRBJ2-3, with D possibly being TRBD2 (6 bases). V lost 5 bases to trimming and J lost 1 base, with 19 bases between them. The V gene's germline CDR1 is SNHLY and CDR2 FYNNEI. This CDR3 spans 17 amino acids. In DNA form, the CDR3 reads TGTGCCAGCAGTCAGAGTGGAGGGAATTTAGGCACAGATACGCAGTATTTT. Its protein is CASSQSGGNLGTDTQYF.

The chain employs TRBV6-5 and TRBJ1-1; no definite D call. V was shortened by 6 bases and J by 0 bases, with 14 bases between the two germline ends. The germline V gene has CDR1 MNHEY and CDR2 SVGAGI. This CDR3 contains 15 residues. The CDR3 region is CASSQLTRMNTEAFF. The CDR3, as DNA: TGTGCCAGCAGCCAGCTTACCCGAATGAACACTGAAGCTTTCTTT.

V is TRBV5-1 and J is TRBJ1-1; D gene unclear. In germline, CDR1 is SGHRS, CDR2 YFSETQ. The CDR3 covers 14 residues. V was pared by 0 bases and J by 6 bases, with 12 bases between. The CDR3 region is CASSLAVLGAEAFF. DNA of the CDR3: TGCGCCAGCAGCTTGGCTGTACTGGGCGCTGAAGCTTTCTTT.

The gene calls are TRBV30 and TRBJ2-7, with D possibly TRBD2 on 5 matching bases. Germline V gene lookup returns CDR1 GTSNPN and CDR2 SVGIG (reference sequence). There are 16 residues in the CDR3. The V end was cut by 4 bases, the J end by 2 bases, with 21 bases between. CDR3 bases: TGTGCCTGGACGCAGGACGCCGGGGTCGTAACCTACGAGCAGTACTTC. This codes for CAWTQDAGVVTYEQYF.

V is TRBV7-6 and J is TRBJ2-7, with TRBD1 identical over 9 bases. J gave up 7 bases and V 1 base, and 11 bases lay outside the gene matches. Germline-derived CDR1 and CDR2 are SGHVS and FNYEAQ. The CDR3 totals 16 residues. Here the CDR3 DNA reads TGTGCCAGCAGCTTAGGGGGGACAGGGACCCAAGGGGAGCAGTACTTC. This codes for CASSLGGTGTQGEQYF.

The chain uses TRBV5-1 and TRBJ2-1, with TRBD2 matching over 10 bases. The CDR3 covers 17 residues. CDR1 and CDR2 (germline): SGHRS, YFSETQ. J gave up 0 bases and V 4 bases, and 7 bases lay outside the gene matches. The CDR3 DNA is TGCGCCAGCAGCCCGGGACTAGCGTCGAGCTCCTACAATGAGCAGTTCTTC. The encoded protein is CASSPGLASSSYNEQFF.